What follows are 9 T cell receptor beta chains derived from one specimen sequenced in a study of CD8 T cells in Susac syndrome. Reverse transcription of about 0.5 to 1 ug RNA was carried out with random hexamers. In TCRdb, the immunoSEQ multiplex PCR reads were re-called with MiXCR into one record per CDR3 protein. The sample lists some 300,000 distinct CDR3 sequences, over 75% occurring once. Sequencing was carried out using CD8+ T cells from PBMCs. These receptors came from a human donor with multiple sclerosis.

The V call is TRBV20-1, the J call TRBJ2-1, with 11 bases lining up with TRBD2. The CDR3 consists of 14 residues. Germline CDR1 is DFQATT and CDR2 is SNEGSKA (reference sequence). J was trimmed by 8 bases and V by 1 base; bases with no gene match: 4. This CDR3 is CSARVLAGGHEQFF. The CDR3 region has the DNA TGCAGTGCTAGAGTGTTAGCGGGAGGGCATGAGCAGTTCTTC.

In DNA, the CDR3 is TGTGCCACCACCCAAAGCGGGCTAAGCACAGATACGCAGTATTTT. Protein sequence: CATTQSGLSTDTQYF. This chain uses TRBV11-1 with TRBJ2-3, with D perhaps TRBD2 (6 bases). The germline V gene has CDR1 SGHAT and CDR2 FQDESV (reference sequence). The CDR3 covers 15 residues. With 10 bases removed from V and 0 bases from J, the gap between germline ends came to 17 bases.

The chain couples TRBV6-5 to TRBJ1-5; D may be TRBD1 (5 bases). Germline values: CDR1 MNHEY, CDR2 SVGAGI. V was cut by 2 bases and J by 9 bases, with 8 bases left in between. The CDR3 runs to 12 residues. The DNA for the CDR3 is TGTGCCAGCAGTTACCCCGGGGGGCCCCAGCATTTT. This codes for CASSYPGGPQHF.

CDR3 nucleotides: TGCGCCAGCAGCCAGTCCAGGGGAGGAGGCTCCTACGAGCAGTACTTC. As protein: CASSQSRGGGSYEQYF. This chain joins TRBV4-3 and TRBJ2-7; D possibly uses TRBD1 or TRBD2 (6 bases each). CDR1 is LGHNA, CDR2 YSLEER, per germline. Trimming removed 3 bases from V and 0 bases from J, with 15 bases in between. This CDR3 has 16 residues.

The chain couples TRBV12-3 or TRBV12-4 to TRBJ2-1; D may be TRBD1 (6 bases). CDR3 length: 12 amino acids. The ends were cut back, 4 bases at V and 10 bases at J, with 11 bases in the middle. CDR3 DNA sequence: TGTGCCAGCAGTTCGCAACAGGGAGAGCAGTTCTTC. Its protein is CASSSQQGEQFF.

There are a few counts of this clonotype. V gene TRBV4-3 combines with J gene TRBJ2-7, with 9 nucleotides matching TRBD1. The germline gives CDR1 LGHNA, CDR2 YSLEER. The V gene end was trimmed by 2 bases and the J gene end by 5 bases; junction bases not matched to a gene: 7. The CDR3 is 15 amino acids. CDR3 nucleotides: TGCGCCAGCAGCCAACGCCGGACAGGGGAAAACGAGCAGTACTTC. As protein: CASSQRRTGENEQYF.

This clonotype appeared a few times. Written as DNA, the CDR3 is TGTGCCAGCAGTTACTCGGAGGCGCAAAGCAACGAGCAGTACTTC. Its translation is CASSYSEAQSNEQYF. The chain carries TRBV6-5 and TRBJ2-7; a weak D match, TRBD2 (5 bases). V lost 0 bases and J 5 bases, leaving 14 bases between the germline ends. Looked up from germline, CDR1 is MNHEY and CDR2 is SVGAGI. The CDR3 extends over 15 amino acids.

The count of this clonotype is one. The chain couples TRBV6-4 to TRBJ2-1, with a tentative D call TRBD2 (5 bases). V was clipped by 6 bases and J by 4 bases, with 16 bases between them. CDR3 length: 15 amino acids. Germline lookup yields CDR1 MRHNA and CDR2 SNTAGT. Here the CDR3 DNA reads TGTGCCAGCAGCCCAGTCCCCGGGGAATACAATGAGCAGTTCTTC. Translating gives CASSPVPGEYNEQFF.

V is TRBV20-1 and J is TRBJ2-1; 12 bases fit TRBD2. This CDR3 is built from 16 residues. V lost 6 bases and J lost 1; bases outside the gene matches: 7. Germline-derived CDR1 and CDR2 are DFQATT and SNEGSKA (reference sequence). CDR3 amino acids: CSAARLAGVSYNEQFF. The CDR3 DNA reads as TGCAGTGCGGCCCGACTAGCGGGAGTGTCCTACAATGAGCAGTTCTTC.